The 23 T cell receptor beta chains below all came from one sample that was sequenced in a study of graft-versus-host responses after intestinal transplantation. Sequencing was performed with immunoSEQ multiplex PCR; in TCRdb, only in-frame clones are kept and a portion is missing. This sample has tens of thousands of clones, with around 94% found just once. The specimen was PBMCs, collected 156 days after intestinal transplant. Receptors were obtained from a human patient who received an intestinal transplant, so some T cells may come from the graft donor.

The genes are TRBV28 and TRBJ1-1; TRBD1 might be the D (5 bases). The CDR3 has 14 amino acids. V gave up 3 bases and J gave up 0 bases, with 8 bases separating them. Germline V gene lookup returns CDR1 MDHEN and CDR2 SYDVKM. CDR3 DNA: TGTGCCAGCAGTTTGCAGGGTCTGAACACTGAAGCTTTCTTT. This translates into CASSLQGLNTEAFF. The variable domain in full, with the rest retrieved from reference TRBV28 and TRBJ1-1, is DVKVTQSSRYLVKRTGEKVFLECVQDMDHENMFWYRQDPGLGLRLIYFSYDVKMKEKGDIPEGYSVSREKKERFSLILESASTNQTSMYLCASSLQGLNTEAFFGQGTRLTVV.

The rearrangement joins TRBV14 to TRBJ2-5, with no clear D. The CDR3 covers 16 residues. V was pared by 0 bases and J by 1 base, with 12 bases between. Germline CDR1 reads SGHDN; CDR2 reads FVKESK. The CDR3, as DNA: TGTGCCAGCAGCCAAGACATTTCCCATGCCCAAGAGACCCAGTACTTC. Its translation is CASSQDISHAQETQYF.

The rearrangement uses TRBV5-1 and TRBJ2-3, with TRBD2 identical over 9 bases. The germline V gene encodes CDR1 SGHRS and CDR2 YFSETQ. This CDR3 is built from 14 residues. Trimming took 5 bases from V and 2 from J; bases not matched to a gene: 3. CDR3 loop: CASRAGGPTDTQYF. The CDR3 DNA reads as TGCGCCAGCAGGGCGGGGGGGCCCACAGATACGCAGTATTTT. The complete variable domain, with remaining parts taken from reference TRBV5-1 and TRBJ2-3, reads KAGVTQTPRYLIKTRGQQVTLSCSPISGHRSVSWYQQTPGQGLQFLFEYFSETQRNKGNFPGRFSGRQFSNSRSEMNVSTLELGDSALYLCASRAGGPTDTQYFGPGTRLTVL.

This chain joins TRBV30 and TRBJ1-4; D is uncertain. The ends were cut back, 3 bases at V and 8 bases at J, with 19 bases in the middle. Germline V gene sequence: CDR1 GTSNPN, CDR2 SVGIG (reference sequence). There are 15 residues in the CDR3. The CDR3 loop is CAWSPTWARAEKLFF. DNA of the CDR3: TGTGCCTGGAGCCCGACGTGGGCCCGGGCGGAAAAACTGTTTTTT.

The chain employs TRBV6-5 and TRBJ1-1; the D gene is possibly TRBD1 (6 bases). Germline values: CDR1 MNHEY, CDR2 SVGAGI. Trimming left V 5 bases short and J 4 bases short, with 11 bases between. This CDR3 is built from 13 residues. For the CDR3, the DNA is TGTGCCAGCAGTGGAGGAGGGGGCACTGAAGCTTTCTTT. The encoded protein is CASSGGGGTEAFF.

The chain joins TRBV7-8 to TRBJ2-7; maybe TRBD1 (5 bases). V was cut by 5 bases and J by 4 bases, with 18 bases left in between. The CDR3 extends over 15 amino acids. The germline CDR1 and CDR2 sequences are SGHVS and FQNEAQ. CDR3 nucleotides: TGTGCCAGCAGCCAAGCCCGACAGAGAAAATACGAGCAGTACTTC. Amino acid sequence: CASSQARQRKYEQYF.

CDR3: CAASGTPYTGELFF. DNA for the CDR3: TGTGCCGCATCCGGGACTCCATACACCGGGGAGCTGTTTTTT. The chain recombines TRBV19 with TRBJ2-2, with D possibly being TRBD2 (6 bases). The CDR3 is 14 residues long. Germline assignment: CDR1 LNHDA and CDR2 SQIVND (reference sequence). The ends were cut back, 11 bases at V and 3 bases at J, with 16 bases in the middle.

CDR3 DNA: TGTGCCAGCAGTCTAGCGGGAGGGCTGGACTACGAGCAGTACTTC. Residues: CASSLAGGLDYEQYF. J is TRBJ2-7 and V is TRBV2; 12 bases match TRBD2. V lost 5 bases to trimming and J lost 3 bases; unmatched junction nucleotides: 5. Germline CDR1 is SNHLY and CDR2 is FYNNEI. The CDR3 has 15 residues.

This clone was seen just once. The rearrangement joins TRBV7-9 to TRBJ2-3; TRBD2 matches 14 bases. The junction had 7 bases not matched to a gene; V was cut back by 10 bases and J by 4 bases. The germline gives CDR1 SEHNR, CDR2 FQNEAQ (reference sequence). The CDR3 loop spans 15 amino acids. The DNA for the CDR3 is TGTGCCAACCGCGGACTAGCGGGAGGCCCAGATACGCAGTATTTT. Residues: CANRGLAGGPDTQYF.

The rearrangement uses TRBV5-8 and TRBJ2-7; tentatively, D is TRBD1 or TRBD2 (5 bases each). CDR3 length: 16 amino acids. V was pared by 0 bases and J by 4 bases, with 17 bases between. Germline CDR1 SGHTS, CDR2 YDEGEE. The CDR3 sequence: CASSLVAGWGPYEQYF. CDR3 sequence (DNA): TGTGCCAGCAGCTTGGTAGCAGGATGGGGACCTTACGAGCAGTACTTC.

About this clone itself: The same CDR3 also results from other DNA sequences found in this sample. The chain uses TRBV4-3 and TRBJ1-1, with D possibly matching TRBD1 (6 bases). V lost 4 bases and J lost 0, with 9 bases in between. The germline gives CDR1 LGHNA, CDR2 YSLEER. This CDR3 has 14 amino acids. The CDR3 sequence: CASSPDRMNTEAFF. The CDR3 DNA reads as TGCGCCAGCAGCCCAGACAGGATGAACACTGAAGCTTTCTTT.

J is TRBJ1-5 and V is TRBV27, with D possibly TRBD1 on 5 matching bases. The CDR3 runs 13 residues. The germline V gene encodes CDR1 MNHEY and CDR2 SMNVEV (reference sequence). Trimming took 8 bases from V and 6 from J, leaving 14 bases between them. For the CDR3, the DNA is TGTGCCAGCTCTTCGGGGGAGTTTCAGCCCCAGCATTTT. Translation: CASSSGEFQPQHF.

The rearrangement joins TRBV4-1 to TRBJ1-1; 7 bases line up with TRBD1. The CDR3 length is 13 residues. Looked up from germline, CDR1 is MGHRA and CDR2 is YSYEKL. V lost 4 bases, J lost 4 bases, and 3 bases stayed unmatched. Here the CDR3 reads CASSPQGTTEAFF. The CDR3 nucleotides are TGCGCCAGCAGCCCACAGGGGACCACTGAAGCTTTCTTT.

The chain couples TRBV6-6 to TRBJ2-5, with 7 bases lining up with TRBD2. Germline V gene data show CDR1 as MNHNY and CDR2 as SVGAGI (reference sequence). There are 15 residues in the CDR3. Losses at the gene ends were 4 bases for V and 5 bases for J; bases not matched to a gene: 10. This CDR3 is CASSLAGPRGETQYF. The CDR3 nucleotides read TGTGCCAGCAGTTTAGCGGGTCCTCGCGGGGAGACCCAGTACTTC.

This chain joins TRBV11-2 and TRBJ2-7; D might be TRBD2 (6 bases). CDR1 and CDR2 (germline): SGHAT, FQNNGV. With 0 bases removed from V and 5 bases from J, the gap between germline ends came to 20 bases. CDR3 length: 17 amino acids. CDR3 in DNA: TGTGCCAGCAGCTTAGATATTATGACTAGACCTTTGGACGAGCAGTACTTC. The encoded protein is CASSLDIMTRPLDEQYF.

V is TRBV5-4 and J is TRBJ2-4; 16 bases agree with TRBD2. This CDR3 is built from 18 residues. Germline V lookup: CDR1 SGHNT, CDR2 YYREEE (reference sequence). V was clipped by 6 bases and J by 3 bases; unmatched bases: 9. In nucleotides, the CDR3 is TGTGCCAGCACGCCGGGACTAGCGGGGGGGCTAGGCAAAAACATTCAGTACTTC. Amino acid sequence: CASTPGLAGGLGKNIQYF.

The chain recombines TRBV5-4 with TRBJ1-2; 9 nucleotides line up with TRBD1. This CDR3 has 15 amino acids. The V gene's germline CDR1 is SGHNT and CDR2 YYREEE (reference sequence). V shed 5 bases and J 4 bases; nucleotides not matched to a gene: 9. The CDR3 loop reads CASSKPGQGSYGYTF. The CDR3 nucleotides read TGTGCCAGCAGTAAACCGGGACAGGGAAGCTATGGCTACACCTTC.

This clone was recorded once. The V and J genes are TRBV9 and TRBJ2-3; 10 bases agree with TRBD1. Germline V gives CDR1 SGDLS, CDR2 YYNGEE. V trimming: 2 bases; J trimming: 6 bases; junction bases outside the gene matches: 9. The CDR3 runs to 16 residues. The CDR3 spells CASSVRGDRGLDTQYF. CDR3 nucleotides: TGTGCCAGCAGCGTGAGGGGGGACAGGGGATTGGATACGCAGTATTTT. Filled out from reference TRBV9 and TRBJ2-3, the complete variable domain reads DSGVTQTPKHLITATGQRVTLRCSPRSGDLSVYWYQQSLDQGLQFLIQYYNGEERAKGNILERFSAQQFPDLHSELNLSSLELGDSALYFCASSVRGDRGLDTQYFGPGTRLTVL.

V and J are TRBV2 and TRBJ2-7, with a possible D match to TRBD1 (5 bases). The length of the CDR3 is 15 residues. Germline V gene sequence: CDR1 SNHLY, CDR2 FYNNEI. With 4 bases removed from V and 2 bases from J, the gap between germline ends came to 15 bases. The CDR3 coding sequence is TGTGCCAGCAGTGGCCCTGGGGTAGGGGCCTACGAGCAGTACTTC. Translating gives CASSGPGVGAYEQYF.

This clone was recorded a few times. This rearrangement joins TRBV19 to TRBJ2-7, with D possibly matching TRBD2 (6 bases). Looked up from germline, CDR1 is LNHDA and CDR2 is SQIVND (reference sequence). CDR3 length: 13 amino acids. Trimming cost V 5 bases and J 3 bases, with 11 bases left between them. Written as DNA, the CDR3 is TGTGCCAGTAGTGTGACTAGTTTCTACGAGCAGTACTTC. Translation: CASSVTSFYEQYF.

The gene calls are TRBV4-2 and TRBJ2-1; possible D gene TRBD2, 6 bases. The germline V and J ends were trimmed by 6 bases and 4 bases, with 13 bases remaining between them. CDR1 and CDR2 (germline): LGHNA, YNFKEQ. This CDR3 spans 14 amino acids. CDR3 sequence (DNA): TGTGCCAGCAGGAAGGAGGGGAGATACAATGAGCAGTTCTTC. Its translation: CASRKEGRYNEQFF.

This chain joins TRBV6-1 and TRBJ2-7; D ambiguous. Germline V gives CDR1 MNHNS, CDR2 SASEGT. Trimming left V 6 bases short and J 2 bases short, with 2 bases between. There are 10 residues in the CDR3. CDR3 sequence: CASRTYEQYF. The CDR3 bases are TGTGCCAGCAGGACCTACGAGCAGTACTTC.

The V and J genes are TRBV7-2 and TRBJ2-1; 8 bases align to TRBD2. Germline V CDR1 and CDR2: SGHTA, FQGNSA. After removal of 2 bases from V and 0 bases from J, the junction contained 3 bases not matched to a gene. The CDR3 contains 16 residues. The CDR3 region has the DNA TGTGCCAGCAGCTTATTGGCGGGGGGCTCCTACAATGAGCAGTTCTTC. Translated: CASSLLAGGSYNEQFF.